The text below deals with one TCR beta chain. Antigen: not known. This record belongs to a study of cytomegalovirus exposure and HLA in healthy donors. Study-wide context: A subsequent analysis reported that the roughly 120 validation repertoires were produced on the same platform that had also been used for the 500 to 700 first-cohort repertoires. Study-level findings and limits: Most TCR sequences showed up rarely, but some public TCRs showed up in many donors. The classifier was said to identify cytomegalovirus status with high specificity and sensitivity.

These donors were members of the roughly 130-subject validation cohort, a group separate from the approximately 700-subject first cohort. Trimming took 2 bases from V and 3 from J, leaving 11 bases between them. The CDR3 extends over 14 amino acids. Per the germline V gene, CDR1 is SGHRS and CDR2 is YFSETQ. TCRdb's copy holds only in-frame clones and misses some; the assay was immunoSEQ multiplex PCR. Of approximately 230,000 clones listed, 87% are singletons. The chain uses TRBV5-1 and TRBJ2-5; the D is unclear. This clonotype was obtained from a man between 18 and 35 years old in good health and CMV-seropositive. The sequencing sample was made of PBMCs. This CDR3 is CASSFDELKETQYF. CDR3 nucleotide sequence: TGCGCCAGCAGCTTCGACGAGTTGAAAGAGACCCAGTACTTC. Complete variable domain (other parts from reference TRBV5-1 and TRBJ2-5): KAGVTQTPRYLIKTRGQQVTLSCSPISGHRSVSWYQQTPGQGLQFLFEYFSETQRNKGNFPGRFSGRQFSNSRSEMNVSTLELGDSALYLCASSFDELKETQYFGPGTRLLVL.